These 9 T cell receptor beta chains were sequenced from one sample in a study of regulatory T cells in long-lasting Graves disease. Time point specified: newly diagnosed GD, antithyroid drugs for less than 3 months. RNA isolated from PBMCs was used to make the TCR library. The authors built TCR beta libraries using iRepertoire HTBI primers and Arm-PCR of CDR3 regions. MiXCR, run by TCRdb on the multiplex PCR reads, gives a single entry per CDR3 protein. The table has roughly 500,000 distinct CDR3 sequences, roughly 13% seen once; the top ten hold under 10%. Separately, the same data were catalogued under a study of T cells in Graves' hyperthyroidism and ophthalmopathy.

Here the sequenced sample was peripheral blood mononuclear cells (PBMCs), taken at new diagnosis, from a patient treated with antithyroid drugs. The receptors come from a man younger than 40 with Graves disease.

This clonotype was counted ten times or more. The germline gene is not matched at one end of the junction; a read error may be the cause. This sequence joins TRBV5-1 and TRBJ1-1; D unclear. The CDR3 totals 15 residues. Germline V CDR1 and CDR2: SGHRS, YFSETQ. The CDR3 loop reads CASSLYGAGNTEAFF. Written as DNA, the CDR3 is TGTGCCAGCAGCTTATACGGAGCCGGGAACACTGAAGCTTTCTTT. The full variable domain, with the rest looked up from reference TRBV5-1 and TRBJ1-1, is KAGVTQTPRYLIKTRGQQVTLSCSPISGHRSVSWYQQTPGQGLQFLFEYFSETQRNKGNFPGRFSGRQFSNSRSEMNVSTLELGDSALYLCASSLYGAGNTEAFFGQGTRLTVV.

This clonotype was recorded at least ten times. The CDR3 bases are TGTGCCAGCAGCTCCGGCGGGGGGGCCGATACGCAGTATTTT. Amino acid sequence: CASSSGGGADTQYF. V is TRBV11-2 and J is TRBJ2-3, with 9 bases matching TRBD2. Germline values: CDR1 SGHAT, CDR2 FQNNGV. V dropped 4 bases and J dropped 6; count of bases not matched to a gene: 5. CDR3 size: 14 residues.

The chain employs TRBV27 and TRBJ1-2, with 7 bases aligning to TRBD1. The germline gives CDR1 MNHEY, CDR2 SMNVEV (reference sequence). V was pared by 6 bases and J by 8 bases, with 6 bases of the junction left unmatched. The CDR3 length is 12 residues. CDR3 protein: CASSPQGGGYTF. The DNA for the CDR3 is TGTGCCAGCAGCCCCCAGGGGGGGGGCTACACCTTC.

The chain is built from TRBV7-2 and TRBJ1-4; D is uncertain. V was shortened by 1 base and J by 10 bases, with 10 bases between the two germline ends. CDR3 size: 13 residues. In germline, CDR1 is SGHTA, CDR2 FQGNSA. This CDR3 is CASSLERGLKLFF. The DNA of the CDR3 is TGTGCCAGCAGCTTAGAACGAGGCCTAAAACTGTTTTTT. Supplemented by reference TRBV7-2 and TRBJ1-4, the full variable domain reads GAGVSQSPSNKVTEKGKDVELRCDPISGHTALYWYRQSLGQGLEFLIYFQGNSAPDKSGLPSDRFSAERTGGSVSTLTIQRTQQEDSAVYLCASSLERGLKLFFGSGTQLSVL.

Notes on this clonotype: A far larger clone is only one base removed, so a read error is likely. The rearrangement uses TRBV2 and TRBJ2-7, with 9 positions matching TRBD2. CDR3 size: 17 residues. The germline V gene has CDR1 SNHLY and CDR2 FYNNEI. V lost 3 bases to trimming and J lost 7 bases; unmatched junction nucleotides: 16. CDR3: CASSDSSTSGTYNEQYF. The DNA for the CDR3 is TGTGCCAGCAGTGATTCCTCGACTAGCGGCACTTACAATGAGCAGTACTTC.

This clonotype showed up many times. V is TRBV27 and J is TRBJ2-7; TRBD1 might be the D (5 bases). Per the germline V gene, CDR1 is MNHEY and CDR2 is SMNVEV (reference sequence). Trimming shortened V by 5 bases and J by 3 bases, and 11 bases separated the two germline ends. The CDR3 is made up of 13 amino acids. CDR3 protein: CASSPTRDYEQYF. In nucleotides, the CDR3 is TGTGCCAGCAGTCCTACCAGGGACTACGAGCAGTACTTC.

This clonotype was found a few times. The chain is built from TRBV3-1 and TRBJ2-6; D uncertain. The germline CDR1 and CDR2 sequences are LGHDT and YNNKEL (reference sequence). The CDR3 is made up of 17 amino acids. The V gene lost 0 bases and the J gene lost 0 bases, with 9 bases spanning the gap. In DNA, the CDR3 is TGTGCCAGCAGCCAAGATCTCAGGTCCTCTGGGGCCAACGTCCTGACTTTC. Translated: CASSQDLRSSGANVLTF.

V and J are TRBV27 and TRBJ1-4; D call uncertain. Trimming cost V 2 bases and J 3 bases, with 4 bases left between them. Germline assignment: CDR1 MNHEY and CDR2 SMNVEV (reference sequence). The CDR3 contains 13 residues. The CDR3 loop reads CASSLIPNEKLFF. CDR3 nucleotide sequence: TGTGCCAGCAGTTTAATTCCTAATGAAAAACTGTTTTTT.

This clonotype was seen a handful of times. CDR3 nucleotides: TGTGCCAGCTCCCCAACCGGTCTTAGCAATCAGCCCCAGCATTTT. The encoded protein is CASSPTGLSNQPQHF. The V and J genes are TRBV19 and TRBJ1-5; the D is unclear. Germline CDR1 and CDR2: LNHDA and SQIVND (reference sequence). The CDR3 runs to 15 residues. Trimming removed 9 bases at V and 0 bases at J, with 15 bases between.